The next 8 T cell receptor beta chains were all read from a single sample in a study of blood T cells in healthy people across ages. Using a J-beta primer mix together with a sample-barcoded 5' primer, a second PCR was run for roughly 6 to 11 cycles. In TCRdb, the 5' RACE reads were re-called with MiXCR into one record per CDR3 protein. The data hold 710,000 or so distinct CDR3 sequences, with approximately 31% observed a single time. Sequencing used blood. The receptors come from a woman over 75 in good health.

Comments on this clonotype: An end of the junction does not agree with germline; a read error may underlie this. The V and J genes are TRBV20-1 and TRBJ2-3, with 7 bases matching TRBD1. This CDR3 region has 16 residues. Germline CDR1 and CDR2: DFQATT and SNEGSKA (reference sequence). The CDR3 DNA reads as TGCAGTGCTGGAGATGCGGACAGGACCAACACAGATACGCAGTATTTT. The encoded protein is CSAGDADRTNTDTQYF.

This clonotype was found a few times. The gene calls are TRBV6-6 and TRBJ2-7, with 7 positions matching TRBD2. After removal of 10 bases from V and 2 bases from J, the junction contained 5 bases not matched to a gene. This CDR3 is built from 12 residues. Per the germline V gene, CDR1 is MNHNY and CDR2 is SVGAGI (reference sequence). DNA of the CDR3: TGTGCCACCGGGACTAAAACCTACGAGCAGTACTTC. This sequence encodes CATGTKTYEQYF.

This clonotype has only a few counts. This may arise from a read error, as a much more abundant clone is one base away. This chain connects TRBV10-3 to TRBJ2-7; TRBD1 matches at 9 bases. V shed 2 bases, J shed 7 bases, and the junction held 6 bases outside the gene matches. The CDR3 extends over 14 amino acids. Germline V gene sequence: CDR1 ENHRY, CDR2 SYGVKD. The CDR3 loop is CAISERTGANEQYF. The CDR3 DNA follows: TGTGCCATCAGTGAGCGGACAGGGGCCAATGAGCAGTACTTC.

On this clonotype itself: This may come from a read error, since a much larger clone is one base off. CDR3: CAISESGGGGGYNGQFF. In nucleotides, the CDR3 is TGTGCCATCAGTGAGTCCGGGGGGGGCGGGGGTTACAATGGGCAGTTCTTC. V and J are TRBV10-3 and TRBJ2-1, with 8 bases fitting TRBD2. This CDR3 is 17 amino acids long. Germline V gene lookup returns CDR1 ENHRY and CDR2 SYGVKD.

The chain employs TRBV7-9 and TRBJ1-1; a possible D gene is TRBD1 (6 bases). Trimming stripped 3 bases from V and 2 bases from J, with 10 bases between. Germline V gene lookup returns CDR1 SEHNR and CDR2 FQNEAQ (reference sequence). The CDR3 has 14 amino acids. CDR3 sequence: CASSFRTDNTEAFF. The CDR3, as DNA: TGTGCCAGCAGCTTCAGGACAGACAACACTGAAGCTTTCTTT.

This chain uses TRBV28 with TRBJ2-7; no clear D. The V gene's germline CDR1 is MDHEN and CDR2 SYDVKM. Trimming took 10 bases from V and 12 from J, leaving 22 bases between them. This CDR3 has 12 residues. The CDR3 loop reads CATLSATLEVYF. CDR3 DNA sequence: TGTGCCACCCTAAGCGCGACGCTAGAGGTGTACTTC.

Comments on this clonotype: Relative to the germline gene, one junction end is altered; a read error may explain this. V usage is TRBV12-3 or TRBV12-4 and J usage is TRBJ1-4; a weak D match, TRBD1 (5 bases). The CDR3 consists of 16 residues. The CDR3 spells CASSHSRDGKNEKRFF. The CDR3 nucleotides read TGTGCCAGCAGTCACTCTAGGGACGGTAAAAATGAAAAACGGTTTTTT.

The table lists this clonotype with many counts. J is TRBJ2-6 and V is TRBV11-1, with D perhaps matching TRBD1 or TRBD2 (5 bases each). The V end was cut by 9 bases, the J end by 6 bases, with 18 bases between. The germline V gene encodes CDR1 SGHAT and CDR2 FQDESV (reference sequence). The CDR3 sequence is 15 residues long. CDR3 sequence (DNA): TGTGCCAGTACACAAGAAGGGGACCTGGCCAACGTCCTGACTTTC. Protein sequence: CASTQEGDLANVLTF.